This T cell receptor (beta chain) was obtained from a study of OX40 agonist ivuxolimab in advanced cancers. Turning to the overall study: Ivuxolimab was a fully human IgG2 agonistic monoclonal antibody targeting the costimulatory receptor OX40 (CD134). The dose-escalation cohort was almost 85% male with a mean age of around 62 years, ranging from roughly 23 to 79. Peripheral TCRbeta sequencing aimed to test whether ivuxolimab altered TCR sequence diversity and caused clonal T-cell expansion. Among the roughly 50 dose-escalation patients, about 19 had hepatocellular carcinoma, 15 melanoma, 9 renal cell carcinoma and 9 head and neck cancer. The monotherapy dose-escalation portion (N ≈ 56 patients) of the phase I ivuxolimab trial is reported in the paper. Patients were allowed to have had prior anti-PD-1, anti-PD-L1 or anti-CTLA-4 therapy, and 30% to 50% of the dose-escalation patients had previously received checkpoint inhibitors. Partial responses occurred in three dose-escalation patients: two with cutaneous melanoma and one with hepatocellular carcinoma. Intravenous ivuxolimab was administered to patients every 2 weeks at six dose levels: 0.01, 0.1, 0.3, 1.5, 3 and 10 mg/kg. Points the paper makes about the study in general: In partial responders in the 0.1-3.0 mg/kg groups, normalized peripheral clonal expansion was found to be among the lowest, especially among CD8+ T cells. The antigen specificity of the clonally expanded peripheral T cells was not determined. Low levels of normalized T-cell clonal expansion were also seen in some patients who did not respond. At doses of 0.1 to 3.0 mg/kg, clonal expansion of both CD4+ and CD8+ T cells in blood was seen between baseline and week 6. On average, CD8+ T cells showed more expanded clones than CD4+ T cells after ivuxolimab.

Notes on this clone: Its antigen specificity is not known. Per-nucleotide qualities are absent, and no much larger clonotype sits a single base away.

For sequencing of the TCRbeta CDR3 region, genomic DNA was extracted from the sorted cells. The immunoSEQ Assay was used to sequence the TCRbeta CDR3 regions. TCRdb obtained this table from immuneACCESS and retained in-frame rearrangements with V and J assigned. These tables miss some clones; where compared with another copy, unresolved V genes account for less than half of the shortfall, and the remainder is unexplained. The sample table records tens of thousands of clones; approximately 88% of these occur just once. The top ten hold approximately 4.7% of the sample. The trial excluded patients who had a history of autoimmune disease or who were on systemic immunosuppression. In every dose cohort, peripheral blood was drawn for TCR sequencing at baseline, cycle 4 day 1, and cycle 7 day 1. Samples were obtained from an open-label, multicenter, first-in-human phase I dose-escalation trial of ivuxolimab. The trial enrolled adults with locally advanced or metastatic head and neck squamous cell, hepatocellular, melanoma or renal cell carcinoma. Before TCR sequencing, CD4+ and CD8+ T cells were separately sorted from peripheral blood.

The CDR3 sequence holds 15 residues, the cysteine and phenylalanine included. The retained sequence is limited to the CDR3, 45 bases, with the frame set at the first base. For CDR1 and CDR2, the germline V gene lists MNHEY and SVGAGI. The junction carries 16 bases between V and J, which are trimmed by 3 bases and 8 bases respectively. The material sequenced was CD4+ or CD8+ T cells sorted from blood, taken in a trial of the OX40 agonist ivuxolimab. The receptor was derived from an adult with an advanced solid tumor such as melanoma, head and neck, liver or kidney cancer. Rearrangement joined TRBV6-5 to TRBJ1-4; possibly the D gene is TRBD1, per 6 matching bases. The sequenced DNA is TGTGCCAGCAGTTATACGGGGGGCGCAGCAGAAAAACTGTTTTTT. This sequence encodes CASSYTGGAAEKLFF.